This T cell receptor (beta chain) derives from a study of beta chain features in type 1 diabetes. Across the whole study: Healthy donors and patients showed comparable age, gender and cell yields. Whole-study results and caveats: Type 1 diabetes patients showed a moderate but significant shortening of TCRB CDR3s in all four CD4+ subsets.

Reverse transcription of all isolated RNA meant that expressed TCRB transcripts were sequenced. The average read count of naive, central memory and regulatory T cell samples was some 3.5 million. The method was immunoSEQ multiplex PCR; TCRdb's version includes in-frame clones alone and lacks a portion of them. Among roughly 260,000 clones listed, roughly 20% were seen once. Deletions cut 5 bases from V and 10 bases from J, with 15 bases between. This CDR3 is 13 amino acids long. Germline assignment: CDR1 MDHEN and CDR2 SYDVKM. To note about this clone: Its antigen is undetermined.

Via the markers CD45RO/CCR7/CD25/CD127/CD95/CD27, stem cell-like memory, regulatory, central memory and naive CD4+ cells were sorted. Populations isolated by sorting all had purity greater than 95%. This chain joins TRBV28 and TRBJ2-1; D is unresolved. The source of this sequence is a woman aged 40 to 49 with type 1 diabetes. Sample: naive CD4+ T cells from blood. The chain's CDR3 is CASSPNYPQEQFF. CDR3 nucleotides: TGTGCCAGCAGTCCCAATTACCCGCAGGAGCAGTTCTTC. The full variable domain, in which reference TRBV28 and TRBJ2-1 provide the parts outside the CDR3, is DVKVTQSSRYLVKRTGEKVFLECVQDMDHENMFWYRQDPGLGLRLIYFSYDVKMKEKGDIPEGYSVSREKKERFSLILESASTNQTSMYLCASSPNYPQEQFFGPGTRLTVL.